Listed here are 19 T cell receptor beta chains from one sample, sequenced in a study of cytomegalovirus exposure and HLA in healthy donors. 13 Jbeta primers and 60 Vbeta primers were used for the PCR. TCRdb keeps only in-frame clones here, not all; method: immunoSEQ multiplex PCR. The profile shows hundreds of thousands of clones, about 80% of them singletons. The sample comprised PBMCs. The receptor source for this set is a man aged 18 to 29 in good health and CMV-seronegative.

The table lists this clone with a count of one. This same CDR3 is encoded by further DNA sequences in the sample. The chain is built from TRBV4-1 and TRBJ1-1, with TRBD1 matching over 7 bases. CDR1 MGHRA and CDR2 YSYEKL come from the germline V gene. V shed 4 bases, J shed 2 bases, and the junction held 4 bases outside the gene matches. This CDR3 spans 14 amino acids. The CDR3 region is CASSPGQLNTEAFF. CDR3 in DNA: TGCGCCAGCAGCCCGGGACAGCTTAACACTGAAGCTTTCTTT.

This clone was seen just once. This chain links TRBV6-1 with TRBJ1-2, with 9 bases matching TRBD1. Germline V lookup: CDR1 MNHNS, CDR2 SASEGT. The CDR3 is made up of 14 amino acids. V lost 5 bases to trimming and J lost 2 bases; unmatched junction nucleotides: 3. This CDR3 is CASSPDRGNYGYTF. The CDR3 DNA is TGTGCCAGCAGTCCAGACAGGGGGAACTATGGCTACACCTTC.

This chain joins TRBV7-8 and TRBJ2-1; D is perhaps TRBD2 (6 bases). The V gene lost 5 bases and the J gene lost 3 bases, with 14 bases spanning the gap. The CDR3 is 15 amino acids. CDR1 and CDR2 (germline): SGHVS, FQNEAQ. The CDR3 loop is CASSPQRAVYNEQFF. DNA for the CDR3: TGTGCCAGCAGCCCCCAGCGGGCGGTCTACAATGAGCAGTTCTTC.

The V and J genes are TRBV7-9 and TRBJ1-1; 9 bases align to TRBD1. Germline CDR1 is SEHNR and CDR2 is FQNEAQ (reference sequence). This CDR3 has 18 residues. Trimming at V came to 5 bases and at J to 3 bases, leaving 16 bases not matched to a gene. The DNA of the CDR3 is TGTGCCAGCAGCCCTACGATCATCCGGGACAGGGACGACACTGAAGCTTTCTTT. Encoded protein: CASSPTIIRDRDDTEAFF.

The chain carries TRBV5-1 and TRBJ2-3; TRBD1 aligns across 12 bases. Germline V CDR1 and CDR2: SGHRS, YFSETQ. This CDR3 region has 16 residues. V lost 4 bases and J lost 4; bases outside the gene matches: 7. The CDR3 coding sequence is TGCGCCAGCAGCCAGGGGACAGGGGGCGTCGCAGATACGCAGTATTTT. Its translation is CASSQGTGGVADTQYF.

The chain uses TRBV4-1 and TRBJ2-5, with 9 nucleotides matching TRBD2. With the DNA end fitting TRBJ2-7 better, the J assignment may be wrong. Per the germline V gene, CDR1 is MGHRA and CDR2 is YSYEKL. This CDR3 contains 19 residues. CDR3 coding DNA: TGCGCCAGCAGCCACCAGGCGGCGGGAGGGCCCTGGGGCTCCTACGAGCAGTACTTC. Amino acids: CASSHQAAGGPWGSYEQYF.

This chain connects TRBV5-1 to TRBJ2-3; 7 bases are shared with TRBD1. The CDR3 is 14 amino acids. V dropped 6 bases and J dropped 2; count of bases not matched to a gene: 6. Germline V lookup: CDR1 SGHRS, CDR2 YFSETQ. The CDR3 DNA is TGCGCCAGCACTCCGGGACAGATCACAGATACGCAGTATTTT. Its translation: CASTPGQITDTQYF.

This clone was picked up one time. This chain connects TRBV5-4 to TRBJ2-1, with 12 bases fitting TRBD1. This CDR3 has 15 residues. V trimming: 0 bases; J trimming: 8 bases; junction bases outside the gene matches: 3. Germline CDR1 reads SGHNT; CDR2 reads YYREEE (reference sequence). This chain's CDR3 is CASSLGGQGAHEQFF. The CDR3 DNA reads as TGTGCCAGCAGCTTGGGGGGACAGGGGGCGCATGAGCAGTTCTTC.

This clone showed up just once. The gene calls are TRBV5-1 and TRBJ2-1, with D possibly being TRBD1 (8 bases). This CDR3 region has 14 residues. The germline V gene has CDR1 SGHRS and CDR2 YFSETQ. Trimming left V 6 bases short and J 5 bases short, with 15 bases between. The CDR3 DNA sequence: TGCGCCAGCACCCGGGAGGACAGGGACAATGAGCAGTTCTTC. It encodes CASTREDRDNEQFF.

Only a few counts were recorded for this clone. J is TRBJ2-5 and V is TRBV7-9; weak D call: TRBD2 (6 bases). The end of the DNA aligns better with TRBJ2-7, so the J call may be wrong. Germline-derived CDR1 and CDR2 are SEHNR and FQNEAQ (reference sequence). There are 15 residues in the CDR3. CDR3: CASSSHAGSSYEQYF. The CDR3 DNA reads as TGTGCCAGCAGCTCCCACGCGGGGAGCTCCTACGAGCAGTACTTC.

V gene TRBV5-1 combines with J gene TRBJ1-3, with 7 positions matching TRBD1. The ends lost 5 bases at V and 4 bases at J; junction bases unmatched: 6. From germline, CDR1 is SGHRS and CDR2 YFSETQ. The CDR3 totals 14 residues. CDR3 DNA sequence: TGCGCCAGCAGTATGACAGGGTTCGGAAACACCATATATTTT. The encoded protein is CASSMTGFGNTIYF.

V and J are TRBV5-4 and TRBJ1-3, with D uncertain. CDR1 SGHNT and CDR2 YYREEE come from the germline V gene (reference sequence). V gave up 4 bases and J gave up 3 bases, with 8 bases separating them. The CDR3 is made up of 13 amino acids. CDR3 sequence: CASSPRVGNTIYF. CDR3 DNA sequence: TGTGCCAGCAGCCCGAGGGTTGGAAACACCATATATTTT.

The chain carries TRBV7-8 and TRBJ2-3; TRBD1 might be the D (6 bases). The CDR3 has 16 residues. With 5 bases removed from V and 0 bases from J, the gap between germline ends came to 15 bases. Looked up from germline, CDR1 is SGHVS and CDR2 is FQNEAQ. Written as DNA, the CDR3 is TGTGCCAGCAGCCACTCCGGGACATTTAGCACAGATACGCAGTATTTT. Encoded protein: CASSHSGTFSTDTQYF.

This clone was seen only a few times. The chain couples TRBV11-1 to TRBJ2-7, with a weak D call TRBD2 (5 bases). The V gene lost 1 base and the J gene lost 2 bases, with 18 bases spanning the gap. The CDR3 is 17 amino acids. Looked up from germline, CDR1 is SGHAT and CDR2 is FQDESV (reference sequence). The CDR3: CASSLGDRGSFPYEQYF. DNA for the CDR3: TGTGCCAGCAGCTTAGGCGATCGGGGTTCGTTCCCCTACGAGCAGTACTTC.

The V call is TRBV6-5, the J call TRBJ2-7, with 8 bases that match TRBD1. The trim removed 2 bases at V and 2 bases at J, leaving 5 bases unmatched. This CDR3 has 15 amino acids. Looked up from germline, CDR1 is MNHEY and CDR2 is SVGAGI. The CDR3 bases are TGTGCCAGCAGTTACAATGACAGGGGAACCTACGAGCAGTACTTC. It yields the protein CASSYNDRGTYEQYF.

This clone has only a few counts. V and J are TRBV27 and TRBJ2-7, with D maybe TRBD2 (6 bases). With 7 bases removed from V and 3 bases from J, the gap between germline ends came to 19 bases. The CDR3 extends over 15 amino acids. Germline CDR1 reads MNHEY; CDR2 reads SMNVEV (reference sequence). DNA for the CDR3: TGTGCCAGCAAGTCCCCGCTGGCGGGAAACTACGAGCAGTACTTC. Translation: CASKSPLAGNYEQYF.

A few counts support this clone. The chain has TRBV11-2 and TRBJ2-2; maybe TRBD2 (6 bases). CDR1 is SGHAT, CDR2 FQNNGV, per germline. With 7 bases removed from V and 1 base from J, the gap between germline ends came to 13 bases. The CDR3 is 15 residues long. The CDR3 loop is CASTQKGGNTGELFF. The CDR3 DNA reads as TGTGCCAGCACCCAAAAGGGAGGGAACACCGGGGAGCTGTTTTTT.

Comment on this clone: Relative to the germline gene, one junction end is altered; a read error may explain this. This chain joins TRBV2 and TRBJ2-1; D is unresolved. The CDR3 covers 11 residues. CDR1 and CDR2 from the germline V gene are SNHLY and FYNNEI. For the CDR3, the DNA is TGTGCCAGCAGTGAAGCCGGAGTTGCGGTCTTC. Amino acids: CASSEAGVAVF.

As DNA, the CDR3 is TGTGCCAGCAGTTGGGGACAGAACACTGAAGCTTTCTTT. It specifies CASSWGQNTEAFF. The chain joins TRBV27 to TRBJ1-1; TRBD1 is a possible D gene (6 bases). CDR1 MNHEY and CDR2 SMNVEV come from the germline V gene (reference sequence). The CDR3 covers 13 residues. V lost 4 bases to trimming and J lost 1 base, with 7 bases between them.